Listed below are T cell receptor beta chains from one sample, sequenced in a study of OX40 agonist ivuxolimab in advanced cancers. Assay used: immunoSEQ multiplex PCR; TCRdb lists only in-frame clones, some missing. The top ten clones hold 0.6% to 0.8% of a sample with 55,000 to 75,000 clones, 70% to 90% of them seen once. The starting material was CD4+ or CD8+ T cells sorted from blood, obtained in a trial of the OX40 agonist ivuxolimab. The receptors were gathered from an adult with an advanced solid tumor such as melanoma, head and neck, liver or kidney cancer. Both conserved end residues are part of each CDR3. D genes are given only for firm matches. Expanded clones are given a class, and other clones once, few, many or no size at all.

J gene	CDR3 length	V gene	D gene	clone size	CDR3 DNA	CDR3 protein
TRBJ2-2	15	TRBV27	-	-	TGTGCCAGCAGTTCCTCGGGGACAAACACCGGGGAGCTGTTTTTT	CASSSSGTNTGELFF
TRBJ2-2	14	TRBV18	-	-	TGTGCCAGCTCACTACAGGGGAACACCGGGGAGCTGTTTTTT	CASSLQGNTGELFF
TRBJ2-7	14	TRBV5-4	-	-	TGTGCCAGCAGCTTGGGTACTAGTCCCTACGAGCAGTACTTC	CASSLGTSPYEQYF
TRBJ2-7	14	TRBV11-2	-	-	TGTGCCAGCAGCTTGGGGGGGCATGGATCCGAGCAGTACTTC	CASSLGGHGSEQYF
TRBJ2-7	10	TRBV21-1	-	-	TGTGCCAGTACCCACGGAGAGCAGTACTTC	CASTHGEQYF
TRBJ2-3	13	TRBV7-9	-	-	TGTGCCAGCAGCCCCAAAGGGCCAGATACGCAGTATTTT	CASSPKGPDTQYF
TRBJ2-7	14	TRBV14	-	-	TGTGCCAGCAGCCAAGATTTGAATTCCTACGAGCAGTACTTC	CASSQDLNSYEQYF
TRBJ2-3	13	TRBV18	-	-	TGTGCCAGCTCACCTCCGGTGTGGGATACGCAGTATTTT	CASSPPVWDTQYF
TRBJ2-5	19	TRBV29-1	-	once	TGCAGCGTTGAAGATCGTCTGCGGTCCCGGCGGGCGGACCAAGAGACCCAGTACTTC	CSVEDRLRSRRADQETQYF
TRBJ2-7	13	TRBV7-2	-	-	TGTGCCAGCAGCTTAAATCGGCCGGGCGAGCAGTACTTC	CASSLNRPGEQYF
TRBJ1-5	15	TRBV10-3	-	-	TGTGCCATCAGTGAGGGGGTAGGGATCAATCAGCCCCAGCATTTT	CAISEGVGINQPQHF
TRBJ2-1	15	TRBV28	TRBD2	-	TGTGCCAGCAGTTTGCTAGCGGGCCGAGGTGGTGAGCAGTTCTTC	CASSLLAGRGGEQFF
TRBJ1-4	14	TRBV5-1	-	-	TGCGCCAGCAGGGCGGGACCTACTAATGAAAAACTGTTTTTT	CASRAGPTNEKLFF
TRBJ1-1	13	TRBV7-2	TRBD1	-	TGTGCCAGCAGCTTACAGGGGGCCACTGAAGCTTTCTTT	CASSLQGATEAFF
TRBJ2-1	16	TRBV14	-	many	TGTGCCAGCAGCCAAGAAGTTGCGTCGTTCTACAATGAGCAGTTCTTC	CASSQEVASFYNEQFF
TRBJ1-2	13	TRBV28	TRBD1	-	TGTGCCAGCAGTCGGGACAGGGGGTTTGGCTACACCTTC	CASSRDRGFGYTF
TRBJ1-1	16	TRBV21-1	-	-	TGTGCCAGCAGCAAAGGTGGGCAGGTAAAGTACACTGAAGCTTTCTTT	CASSKGGQVKYTEAFF
TRBJ2-1	15	TRBV7-8	TRBD2	-	TGTGCCAGCAGCTTAGGAGCTAGCGGGGGCAATGAGCAGTTCTTC	CASSLGASGGNEQFF
TRBJ1-1	13	TRBV5-4	-	once	TGCGCCAGCAGCTTGGGCCCGGGATATGAAGCTTTCTTT	CASSLGPGYEAFF
TRBJ2-5	14	TRBV6-5	-	-	TGTGCCAGCAGTTACCTCGGGGGACGAGAGACCCAGTACTTC	CASSYLGGRETQYF
TRBJ2-7	17	TRBV11-2	-	-	TGTGCCAGCAGCTTTATCGCGGGCTTTCAGGGGATGCACGAGCAGTACTTC	CASSFIAGFQGMHEQYF
TRBJ2-3	11	TRBV28	-	-	TGTGCCAGTTTATTGCGACATACGCAGTATTTT	CASLLRHTQYF
TRBJ2-7	16	TRBV10-1	TRBD1	-	TGCGCCAGCAGTGAGTCCGGGACAGGGATCCCATACGAGCAGTACTTC	CASSESGTGIPYEQYF
TRBJ2-5	13	TRBV11-2	-	-	TGTGCCAGCAGCTTAGGCTTTAAAGAGACCCAGTACTTC	CASSLGFKETQYF
TRBJ2-5	11	TRBV28	-	-	TGTGCCAGCAGGGTAGAGGAGACCCAGTACTTC	CASRVEETQYF
TRBJ2-1	14	TRBV5-6	TRBD1	-	TGTGCCAGCAGCCAAGGGACAGCTTACAATGAGCAGTTCTTC	CASSQGTAYNEQFF
TRBJ1-1	13	TRBV29-1	-	few	TGCAGCGTCTCGCCGGACGGGGACACTGAAGCTTTCTTT	CSVSPDGDTEAFF
TRBJ1-5	15	TRBV6-6	-	-	TGTGCCAGCAGTTACATGGGGGGGGAAGGTCAGCCCCAGCATTTT	CASSYMGGEGQPQHF
TRBJ1-2	15	TRBV30	TRBD1	-	TGTGCCTGGAGTGTACAGCAGGGGGCAGGATTTGGCTACACCTTC	CAWSVQQGAGFGYTF
TRBJ1-2	13	TRBV30	-	-	TGTGCCTGGAGCGGCAGGTTGGGCTATGGCTACACCTTC	CAWSGRLGYGYTF
TRBJ2-1	13	TRBV19	-	-	TGTGCCAGTAGTAATCACAGGGCAAATGAGCAGTTCTTC	CASSNHRANEQFF
TRBJ1-3	13	TRBV10-1	-	-	TGCGCCAGCAGTGAAGGTTCTGGAAACACCATATATTTT	CASSEGSGNTIYF
TRBJ2-3	13	TRBV30	TRBD2	-	TGCTCGCTAGAAGCGGGGGTCACAGATACGCAGTATTTT	CSLEAGVTDTQYF
TRBJ2-7	13	TRBV7-2	-	-	TGTGCCAGCAGCCCCGGACTCGCCCAGGAGCAGTACTTC	CASSPGLAQEQYF
TRBJ1-1	13	TRBV7-9	-	few	TGTGCCAGCAGCAATCAGGGGTTGGATGAAGCTTTCTTT	CASSNQGLDEAFF
TRBJ1-3	16	TRBV7-2	-	medium-sized	TGTGCCAGCAGCTTAGCGGTCGGGCTCTCTGGAAACACCATATATTTT	CASSLAVGLSGNTIYF
TRBJ1-5	15	TRBV19	-	-	TGTGCCAGTAGTATATCCCGGTATAGCAATCAGCCCCAGCATTTT	CASSISRYSNQPQHF
TRBJ2-1	14	TRBV10-2	TRBD2	-	TGCGCCAGCAGGAGGACTAGCGGGAGCTATGAGCAGTTCTTC	CASRRTSGSYEQFF
TRBJ2-5	16	TRBV28	TRBD1	-	TGTGCCAGCAGCGCTGCCGGGACAGGGGGCGAAGAGACCCAGTACTTC	CASSAAGTGGEETQYF
TRBJ1-5	14	TRBV18	-	-	TGTGCCAGCTCACCCAGACAGGTGGATCAGCCCCAGCATTTT	CASSPRQVDQPQHF
TRBJ1-2	15	TRBV6-6	TRBD1	-	TGTGCCAGCAGTCGACGGGACAGGGCCGGAGCAGGCTACACCTTC	CASSRRDRAGAGYTF
TRBJ2-7	14	TRBV7-2	-	-	TGTGCCAGCAGCTTAGAGACAGGCGCGGGGGAGCAGTACTTC	CASSLETGAGEQYF
TRBJ1-4	16	TRBV28	-	-	TGTGCCAGCAGTTTGGAAGAGAGCCGTTTCAATGAAAAACTGTTTTTT	CASSLEESRFNEKLFF
TRBJ1-3	15	TRBV6-6	-	-	TGTGCCAGCAGCCCCCGCGGGAGCTCTGGAAACACCATATATTTT	CASSPRGSSGNTIYF
TRBJ1-2	15	TRBV19	-	-	TGTGCCAGCCGCCTCACAGGGCAAAGAGGCTATGGCTACACCTTC	CASRLTGQRGYGYTF